Listed here are 7 T cell receptor beta chains from one sample, sequenced in a study of CXCR3-negative and CXCR3-positive naive CD8 T cells. Researchers prepared the TRB cDNA libraries using 5' RACE with UMI labels. TCRdb processed the 5' RACE reads again and assigns one entry to each CDR3 protein, with no DNA. The sample totals more than 65,000 distinct CDR3 sequences. Sequenced input: naive CXCR3- CD8+ T cells from blood. Subset in this sample: CD45RO-CCR7+CD27+CD95- naive CD8+ T cells lacking CXCR3 (TNR3-). The source is a human donor in good health. Some clones in this sample may be carry-over from other donors' samples.

The CDR3 reads CASSVSGQGSAYEQYF. The rearrangement joins TRBV9 to TRBJ2-7; the TCRdb D gene call, TRBD1, has no DNA to confirm it. CDR1 SGDLS and CDR2 YYNGEE come from the germline V gene. The CDR3 is 16 amino acids.

This chain connects TRBV6-2 or TRBV6-3 to TRBJ2-2; TCRdb lists TRBD2, though no DNA is available to test this call. There are 18 residues in the CDR3. Per germline, CDR1 MNHEY and CDR2 SVGEGT. CDR3 in amino acids: CASSPPASGGTNTGELFF.

This chain connects TRBV12-3 or TRBV12-4 to TRBJ2-3; TCRdb gives TRBD1 as the D gene, but with no DNA this cannot be confirmed. This CDR3 is built from 16 residues. CDR3 sequence: CASSTLGGDSTDTQYF.

The rearrangement uses TRBV12-3 or TRBV12-4 and TRBJ2-1; TCRdb picks TRBD1, but there is no DNA to check that call. This CDR3 spans 16 amino acids. CDR3 loop: CASSAALQGGEDEQFF.

The chain combines TRBV27 with TRBJ1-1. The CDR3 spans 13 residues. Germline V gene lookup returns CDR1 MNHEY and CDR2 SMNVEV (reference sequence). The CDR3 here is CASSLGLYTEAFF.

The CDR3 here is CASGTTPGLAGRDEQFF. V usage is TRBV12-5 and J usage is TRBJ2-1; TCRdb indicates TRBD2, and absent DNA this call remains unverified. The CDR3 has 17 residues. The V gene's germline CDR1 is LGHNT and CDR2 FRNRAP.

The chain employs TRBV12-3 or TRBV12-4 and TRBJ2-7; no DNA is available, so the TRBD2 call from TCRdb remains unchecked. The CDR3 extends over 14 amino acids. This chain's CDR3 is CASSSGNNPAEQYF.